The 10 T cell receptor beta chains below were found in one sample sequenced in a study of T cell responses to AZD1222 COVID-19 vaccine. TCRdb's table, derived via immunoSEQ multiplex PCR, lists solely in-frame clones and lacks some. The sample contains over 100,000 clones, about 91% of which appear only once. The sequenced sample was peripheral blood, obtained on day 0 of AZD1222 vaccination. Every receptor here comes from an adult in good health.

V usage is TRBV29-1 and J usage is TRBJ2-3, with a weak D call TRBD2 (6 bases). V was cut by 4 bases and J by 3 bases, with 23 bases left in between. CDR1 SQVTM and CDR2 ANQGSEA come from the germline V gene. The CDR3 covers 17 residues. This CDR3 reads CSVGPSYGGVGTDTQYF. Written as DNA, the CDR3 is TGCAGCGTTGGCCCGTCATATGGCGGGGTCGGTACAGATACGCAGTATTTT.

This chain connects TRBV6-5 to TRBJ2-7, with a possible D match to TRBD1 (5 bases). Trimming left V 4 bases short and J 2 bases short, with 15 bases between. This CDR3 is 15 amino acids long. Germline values: CDR1 MNHEY, CDR2 SVGAGI. Written as DNA, the CDR3 is TGTGCCAGCAGTTCGAGCCCTCAGGGCGCCTACGAGCAGTACTTC. Translated: CASSSSPQGAYEQYF.

The chain recombines TRBV6-6 with TRBJ1-1; 7 bases agree with TRBD1. The germline gives CDR1 MNHNY, CDR2 SVGAGI (reference sequence). The CDR3 contains 14 residues. J lost 4 bases, V lost 0 bases, and 2 bases had no gene match. The CDR3 region is CASSYSAGGTEAFF. CDR3 nucleotide sequence: TGTGCCAGCAGTTACTCGGCAGGGGGCACTGAAGCTTTCTTT.

The chain is built from TRBV30 and TRBJ2-2; either TRBD1 or TRBD2 may fit D (5 bases each). V was trimmed by 8 bases and J by 5 bases, leaving 18 bases between them. The CDR3 is 14 amino acids. Germline CDR1 reads GTSNPN; CDR2 reads SVGIG (reference sequence). The CDR3 reads CARDGSGTTGELFF. Written as DNA, the CDR3 is TGTGCCCGGGACGGATCAGGGACGACCGGGGAGCTGTTTTTT. Complete variable domain (other parts from reference TRBV30 and TRBJ2-2): SQTIHQWPATLVQPVGSPLSLECTVEGTSNPNLYWYRQAAGRGLQLLFYSVGIGQISSEVPQNLSASRPQDRQFILSSKKLLLSDSGFYLCARDGSGTTGELFFGEGSRLTVL.

The chain joins TRBV10-1 to TRBJ2-7; maybe TRBD2 (7 bases). This CDR3 has 17 amino acids. Germline assignment: CDR1 WNHNN and CDR2 SYGVQD (reference sequence). Trimming shortened V by 4 bases and J by 2 bases, and 21 bases separated the two germline ends. CDR3 DNA: TGCGCCAGCAGTGGGACTAGTGGGGGGGCCGACCCCTACGAGCAGTACTTC. Protein: CASSGTSGGADPYEQYF.

On this clone itself: The junction shows a germline mismatch at one end, possibly a read error. The rearrangement joins TRBV7-7 to TRBJ1-1; D is perhaps TRBD1 (5 bases). CDR3 length equals 13 residues. Germline CDR1 SSHAT, CDR2 FNYEAQ (reference sequence). In DNA, the CDR3 is TGTGCTAGCAGCATACAGGTGAACACTGAAGCTTTCTTT. Its protein is CASSIQVNTEAFF.

The chain joins TRBV7-2 to TRBJ2-7; 10 positions agree with TRBD1. The CDR3 covers 13 residues. Losses at the gene ends were 6 bases for V and 4 bases for J; bases not matched to a gene: 3. Germline V lookup: CDR1 SGHTA, CDR2 FQGNSA. Written as DNA, the CDR3 is TGTGCCAGCAGGCGACAGGGGGCTTACGAGCAGTACTTC. Translated, it gives CASRRQGAYEQYF.

CDR3 loop: CAIKLDPTDTQYF. CDR3 coding DNA: TGTGCCATCAAACTAGACCCCACAGATACGCAGTATTTT. This chain connects TRBV10-3 to TRBJ2-3, with D tentatively TRBD2 (5 bases). This CDR3 has 13 amino acids. CDR1 and CDR2 from the germline V gene are ENHRY and SYGVKD. The V end was cut by 7 bases, the J end by 2 bases, with 10 bases between.

V gene TRBV27 combines with J gene TRBJ2-5; TRBD1 matches 11 bases. V was clipped by 6 bases and J by 1 base; unmatched bases: 4. The length of the CDR3 is 15 residues. CDR1 is MNHEY, CDR2 SMNVEV, per germline (reference sequence). CDR3 in amino acids: CASRGGQGVQETQYF. The CDR3 bases are TGTGCCAGCAGGGGGGGACAGGGGGTCCAAGAGACCCAGTACTTC.

The rearrangement joins TRBV5-4 to TRBJ1-2, with TRBD1 matching over 10 bases. Germline V CDR1 and CDR2: SGHNT, YYREEE (reference sequence). Trimming took 4 bases from V and 5 from J; bases not matched to a gene: 8. The CDR3 sequence is 15 residues long. This chain's CDR3 is CASSLGTGEGYGYTF. CDR3 coding DNA: TGTGCCAGCAGCCTGGGGACAGGGGAAGGGTATGGCTACACCTTC. Filled out from reference TRBV5-4 and TRBJ1-2, the complete variable domain reads ETGVTQSPTHLIKTRGQQVTLRCSSQSGHNTVSWYQQALGQGPQFIFQYYREEENGRGNFPPRFSGLQFPNYSSELNVNALELDDSALYLCASSLGTGEGYGYTFGSGTRLTVV.